This T cell receptor beta chain was identified during a study of blood T cells in healthy people across ages. Looking at the study overall: Through template switching, about one barcoded beta molecule was captured per two T cells, as measured in model experiments. Study-level findings and limits: Naive CD4+ cells and diversity were both higher in long-lived donors than in aged donors.

With a J-beta primer mix and a sample-barcoded 5' primer, a second PCR ran about 6 to 11 cycles. TCRdb recomputed calls from the 5' RACE reads with MiXCR, one row per CDR3 protein. This sample has fewer than 800,000 distinct CDR3 sequences, with around 25% found just once. The CDR3 sequence is 17 residues long. V lost 5 bases and J lost 2, with 18 bases in between. Germline V lookup: CDR1 MGHRA, CDR2 YSYEKL. A remark on this clonotype: Its antigen is not identified.

This sample was also put to use in a study of T cells of mothers and their children. That report adds: All RNA that had been extracted was used for cDNA synthesis at about 1.5 ug per 15 ul.

The sequencing input was blood. This sequence joins TRBV4-1 and TRBJ2-2; perhaps TRBD2 as D (6 bases). The source of this sequence is a boy aged 10-17 years in good health. CDR3 coding DNA: TGCGCCAGCAGCGGATTCGGGGGTGTCGCAAACACCGGGGAGCTGTTTTTT. Amino acids: CASSGFGGVANTGELFF.